Listed below are T cell receptor beta chains from one sample, sequenced in a study of response to subunit inactivated influenza vaccine. TCRdb reprocessed the RT-PCR reads via MiXCR and lists one record per CDR3 protein. The table lists hundreds of thousands of distinct CDR3 sequences, about 12% of them singletons. Sequenced material: PBMCs from blood, taken on the day of vaccination. The receptors originated from a man aged 45-65 years who received an inactivated influenza vaccine. The CDR3 runs from the conserved cysteine through the conserved F or W.

V gene,CDR3 protein
TRBV9,CASSVAGQGYTF
TRBV11-1,CASSLFSGVRFSGRTYEQYF
TRBV24-1,CATSGNFPGQGMGEQFF
TRBV7-9,CASSPDANTEAFF
TRBV28,CASSFYYRTRAHEQYF
TRBV20-1,CSARDFRNTEAFF
TRBV27,CASRDRGFYSNQPQHF
TRBV29-1,CSVGGLAGRMGTDTQYF
TRBV5-1,CASSWETAKNEKLFF
TRBV9,CASSDQSGEASTDTQYF
TRBV7-9,CASSFSPVRWETQYF
TRBV12-3/TRBV12-4,CASSPIASGGYNEQFF
TRBV11-1,CASSRRPGDRGGNEQFF
TRBV20-1,CSARDDVSNYNEQFF
TRBV6-2/TRBV6-3,CASSNRKEQYF
TRBV4-1,CASSQGTPAYNEQFF
TRBV11-1,CASSFQEAGYTSGEEQYF
TRBV11-3,CASSSPAGTKNTEAFF
TRBV5-6,CASSWTVPNSPLHF
TRBV5-1,CASSPPWDLGNTGELFF
TRBV20-1,CSASGRSDEQFF
TRBV4-3,CASSQEVRNNEQFF
TRBV5-1,CASSLGQYNEKLFF
TRBV19,CASSPRTGNNQPQHF
TRBV18,CASSPPGGRGEDQPQHF
TRBV12-3/TRBV12-4,CASRPQGWNEQFF
TRBV2,CASRGDRGLYNEQFF
TRBV5-6,CASSIRTGGLTGELFF
TRBV7-8,CASSLEGLAGGTGELFF
TRBV9,CASSVLAGSGEQYF
TRBV5-1,CASSLLGLHAGQGGPAETQYF
TRBV7-2,CASSLPWGSNTGELFF
TRBV11-2,CASSLVGRVYEQYF
TRBV7-8,CASSLTGPGDTQYF
TRBV5-1,CASSFSPIPDTQYF